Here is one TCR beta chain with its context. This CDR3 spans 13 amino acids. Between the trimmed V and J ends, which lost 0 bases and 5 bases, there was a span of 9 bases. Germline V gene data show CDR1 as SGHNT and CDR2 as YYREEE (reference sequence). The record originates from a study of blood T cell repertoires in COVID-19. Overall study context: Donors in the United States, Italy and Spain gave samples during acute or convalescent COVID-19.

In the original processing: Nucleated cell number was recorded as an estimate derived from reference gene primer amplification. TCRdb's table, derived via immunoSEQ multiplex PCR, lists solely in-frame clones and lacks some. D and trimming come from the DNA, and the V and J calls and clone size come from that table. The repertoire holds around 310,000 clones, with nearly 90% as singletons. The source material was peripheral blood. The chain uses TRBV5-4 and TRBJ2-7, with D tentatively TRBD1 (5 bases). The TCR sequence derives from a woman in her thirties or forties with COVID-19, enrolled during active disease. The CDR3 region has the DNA TGTGCCAGCAGCTTGGGCAGGGCCGACGAGCAGTACTTC. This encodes CASSLGRADEQYF. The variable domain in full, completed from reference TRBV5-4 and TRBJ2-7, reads ETGVTQSPTHLIKTRGQQVTLRCSSQSGHNTVSWYQQALGQGPQFIFQYYREEENGRGNFPPRFSGLQFPNYSSELNVNALELDDSALYLCASSLGRADEQYFGPGTRLTVT.